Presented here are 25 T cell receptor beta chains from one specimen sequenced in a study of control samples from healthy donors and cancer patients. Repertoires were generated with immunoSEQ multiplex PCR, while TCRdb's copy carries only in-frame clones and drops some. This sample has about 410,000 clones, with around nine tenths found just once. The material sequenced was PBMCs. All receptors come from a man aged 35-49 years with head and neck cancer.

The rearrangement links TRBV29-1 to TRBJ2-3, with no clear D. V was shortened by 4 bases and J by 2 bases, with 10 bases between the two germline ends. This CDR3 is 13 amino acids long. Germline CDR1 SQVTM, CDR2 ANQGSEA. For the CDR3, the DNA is TGCAGCGTTGGGCCTGTTATCACAGATACGCAGTATTTT. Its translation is CSVGPVITDTQYF.

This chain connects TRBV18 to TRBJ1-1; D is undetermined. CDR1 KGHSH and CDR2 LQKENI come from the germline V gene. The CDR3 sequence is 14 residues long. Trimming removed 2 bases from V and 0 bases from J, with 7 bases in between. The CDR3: CASSPSFVNTEAFF. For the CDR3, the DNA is TGTGCCAGCTCACCATCGTTTGTGAACACTGAAGCTTTCTTT. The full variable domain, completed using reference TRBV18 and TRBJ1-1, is NAGVMQNPRHLVRRRGQEARLRCSPMKGHSHVYWYRQLPEEGLKFMVYLQKENIIDESGMPKERFSAEFPKEGPSILRIQQVVRGDSAAYFCASSPSFVNTEAFFGQGTRLTVV.

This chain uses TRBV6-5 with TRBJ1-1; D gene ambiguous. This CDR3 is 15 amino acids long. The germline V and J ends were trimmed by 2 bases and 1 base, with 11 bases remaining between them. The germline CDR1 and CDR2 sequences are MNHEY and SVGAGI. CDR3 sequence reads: CASSYGVAGNTEAFF. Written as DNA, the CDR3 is TGTGCCAGCAGTTACGGGGTCGCCGGGAACACTGAAGCTTTCTTT.

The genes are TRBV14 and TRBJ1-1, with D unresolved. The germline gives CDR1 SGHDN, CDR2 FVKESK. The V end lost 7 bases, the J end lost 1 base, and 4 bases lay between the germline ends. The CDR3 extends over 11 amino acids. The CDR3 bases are TGTGCCAGCAACCAGAACACTGAAGCTTTCTTT. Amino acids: CASNQNTEAFF.

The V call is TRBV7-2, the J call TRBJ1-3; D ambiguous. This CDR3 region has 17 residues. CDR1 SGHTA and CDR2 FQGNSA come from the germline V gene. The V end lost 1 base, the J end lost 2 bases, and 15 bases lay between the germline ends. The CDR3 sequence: CASSLGFSSGAGNTIYF. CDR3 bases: TGTGCCAGCAGCTTAGGGTTTTCGAGCGGGGCTGGAAACACCATATATTTT.

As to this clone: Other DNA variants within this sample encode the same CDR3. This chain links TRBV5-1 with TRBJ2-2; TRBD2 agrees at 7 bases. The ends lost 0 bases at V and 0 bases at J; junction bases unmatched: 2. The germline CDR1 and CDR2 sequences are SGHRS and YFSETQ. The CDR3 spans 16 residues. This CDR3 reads CASSLAGTTNTGELFF. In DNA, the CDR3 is TGCGCCAGCAGCTTGGCCGGGACTACGAACACCGGGGAGCTGTTTTTT.

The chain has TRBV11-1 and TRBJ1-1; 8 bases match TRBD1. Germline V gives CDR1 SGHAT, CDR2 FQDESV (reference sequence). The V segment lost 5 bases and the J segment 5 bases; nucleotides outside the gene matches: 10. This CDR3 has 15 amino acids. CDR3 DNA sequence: TGTGCCAGCAGCCAGTCCAGGGGGCCGGGGACTGAAGCTTTCTTT. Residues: CASSQSRGPGTEAFF.

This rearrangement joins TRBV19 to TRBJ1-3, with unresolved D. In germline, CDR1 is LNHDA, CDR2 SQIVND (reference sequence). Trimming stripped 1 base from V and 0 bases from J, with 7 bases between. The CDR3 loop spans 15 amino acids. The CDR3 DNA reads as TGTGCCAGTAGTATAGCTGCCCTCTCTGGAAACACCATATATTTT. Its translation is CASSIAALSGNTIYF. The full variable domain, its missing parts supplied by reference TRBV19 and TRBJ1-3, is DGGITQSPKYLFRKEGQNVTLSCEQNLNHDAMYWYRQDPGQGLRLIYYSQIVNDFQKGDIAEGYSVSREKKESFPLTVTSAQKNPTAFYLCASSIAALSGNTIYFGEGSWLTVV.

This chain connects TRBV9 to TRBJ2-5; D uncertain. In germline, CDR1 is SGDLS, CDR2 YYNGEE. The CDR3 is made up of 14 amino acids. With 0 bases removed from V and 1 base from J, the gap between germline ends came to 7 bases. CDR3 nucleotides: TGTGCCAGCAGCGTAGGGATCGTCCAAGAGACCCAGTACTTC. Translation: CASSVGIVQETQYF. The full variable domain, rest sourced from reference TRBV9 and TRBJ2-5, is DSGVTQTPKHLITATGQRVTLRCSPRSGDLSVYWYQQSLDQGLQFLIQYYNGEERAKGNILERFSAQQFPDLHSELNLSSLELGDSALYFCASSVGIVQETQYFGPGTRLLVL.

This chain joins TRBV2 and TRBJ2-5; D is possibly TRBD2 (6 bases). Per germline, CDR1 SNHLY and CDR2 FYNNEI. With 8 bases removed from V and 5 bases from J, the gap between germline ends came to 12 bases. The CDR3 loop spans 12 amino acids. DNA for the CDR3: TGTGCCAGCGACGGAGGAGGGGAGACCCAGTACTTC. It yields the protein CASDGGGETQYF.

CDR3 loop: CASSPGGSGGLKINEQFF. The CDR3 bases are TGCGCCAGCAGCCCCGGTGGTAGCGGGGGTCTAAAGATCAATGAGCAGTTCTTC. The chain combines TRBV5-1 with TRBJ2-1; TRBD2 agrees at 9 bases. The CDR3 totals 18 residues. In germline, CDR1 is SGHRS, CDR2 YFSETQ. The V gene end was trimmed by 4 bases and the J gene end by 6 bases; junction bases not matched to a gene: 17.

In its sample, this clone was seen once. Written as DNA, the CDR3 is TGTGCCAGCAGCCTACAAGCTCGGGGCGTGAACACTGAAGCTTTCTTT. As protein: CASSLQARGVNTEAFF. The gene calls are TRBV3-1 (or the pseudogene TRBV3-2) and TRBJ1-1; TRBD1 is a possible D gene (5 bases). CDR1 LGHDT and CDR2 YNNKEL come from the germline V gene (reference sequence). The CDR3 extends over 16 amino acids. Trimming took 4 bases from V and 0 from J, leaving 15 bases between them.

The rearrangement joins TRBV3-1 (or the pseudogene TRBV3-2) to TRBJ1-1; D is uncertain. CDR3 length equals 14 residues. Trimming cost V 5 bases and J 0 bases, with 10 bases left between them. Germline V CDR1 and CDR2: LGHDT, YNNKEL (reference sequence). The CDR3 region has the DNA TGTGCCAGCAGCGCCCCGGAAATGAACACTGAAGCTTTCTTT. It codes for CASSAPEMNTEAFF.

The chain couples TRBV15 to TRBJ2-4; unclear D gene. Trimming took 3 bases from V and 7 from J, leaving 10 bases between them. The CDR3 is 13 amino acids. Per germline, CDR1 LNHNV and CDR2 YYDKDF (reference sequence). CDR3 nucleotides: TGTGCCACCAGCAGGGCTGTCGAGAACATTCAGTACTTC. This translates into CATSRAVENIQYF. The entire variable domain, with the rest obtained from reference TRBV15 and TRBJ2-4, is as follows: DAMVIQNPRYQVTQFGKPVTLSCSQTLNHNVMYWYQQKSSQAPKLLFHYYDKDFNNEADTPDNFQSRRPNTSFCFLDIRSPGLGDTAMYLCATSRAVENIQYFGAGTRLSVL.

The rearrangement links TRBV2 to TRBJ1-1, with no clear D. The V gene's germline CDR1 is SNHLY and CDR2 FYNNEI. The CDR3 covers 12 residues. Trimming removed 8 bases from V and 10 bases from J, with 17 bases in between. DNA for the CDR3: TGTGCCAGCTTCACAACCCCCCTGGGAGCTTTCTTT. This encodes CASFTTPLGAFF.

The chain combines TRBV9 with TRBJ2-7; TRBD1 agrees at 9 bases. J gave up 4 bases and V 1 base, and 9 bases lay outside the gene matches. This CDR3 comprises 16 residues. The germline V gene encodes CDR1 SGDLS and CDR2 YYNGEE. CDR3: CASSVTGTGSFYEQYF. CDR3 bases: TGTGCCAGCAGCGTAACCGGGACAGGGAGTTTTTACGAGCAGTACTTC.

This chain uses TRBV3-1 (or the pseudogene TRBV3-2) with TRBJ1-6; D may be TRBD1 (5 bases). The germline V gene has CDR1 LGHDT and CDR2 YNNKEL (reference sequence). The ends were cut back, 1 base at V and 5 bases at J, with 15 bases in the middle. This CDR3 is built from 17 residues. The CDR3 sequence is CASSQGGGRMNNSPLHF. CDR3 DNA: TGTGCCAGCAGCCAAGGGGGGGGAAGGATGAATAATTCACCCCTCCACTTT.

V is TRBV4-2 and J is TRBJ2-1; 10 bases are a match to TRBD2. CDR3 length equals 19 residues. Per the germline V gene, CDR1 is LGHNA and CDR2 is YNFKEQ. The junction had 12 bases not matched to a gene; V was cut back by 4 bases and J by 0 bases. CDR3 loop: CASSPSGTSASSSYNEQFF. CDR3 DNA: TGTGCCAGCAGCCCGTCCGGGACTAGCGCCTCCAGCTCCTACAATGAGCAGTTCTTC.

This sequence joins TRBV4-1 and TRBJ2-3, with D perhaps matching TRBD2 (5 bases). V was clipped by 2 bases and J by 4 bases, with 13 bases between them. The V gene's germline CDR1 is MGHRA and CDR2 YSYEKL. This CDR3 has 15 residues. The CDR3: CASSQLSSLADTQYF. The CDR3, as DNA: TGCGCCAGCAGCCAATTATCTAGCCTCGCAGATACGCAGTATTTT.

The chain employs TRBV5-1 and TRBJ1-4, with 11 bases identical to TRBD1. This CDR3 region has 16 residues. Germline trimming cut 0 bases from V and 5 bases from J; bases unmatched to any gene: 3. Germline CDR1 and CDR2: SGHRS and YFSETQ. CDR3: CASSLARTGGNEKLFF. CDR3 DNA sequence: TGCGCCAGCAGCTTGGCCCGGACAGGGGGCAATGAAAAACTGTTTTTT.

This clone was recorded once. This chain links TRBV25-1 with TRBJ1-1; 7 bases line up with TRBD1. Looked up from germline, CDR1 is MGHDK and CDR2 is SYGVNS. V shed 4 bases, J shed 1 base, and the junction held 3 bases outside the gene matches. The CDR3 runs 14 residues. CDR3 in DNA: TGTGCCAGCAGTGGGGACAGACAGAACACTGAAGCTTTCTTT. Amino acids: CASSGDRQNTEAFF.

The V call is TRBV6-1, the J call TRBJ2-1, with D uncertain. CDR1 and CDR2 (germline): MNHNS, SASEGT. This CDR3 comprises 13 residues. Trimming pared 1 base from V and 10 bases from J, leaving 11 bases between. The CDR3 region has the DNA TGTGCCAGCAGTGAAGTTGGCAGTTTGGAGCAGTTCTTC. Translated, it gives CASSEVGSLEQFF.

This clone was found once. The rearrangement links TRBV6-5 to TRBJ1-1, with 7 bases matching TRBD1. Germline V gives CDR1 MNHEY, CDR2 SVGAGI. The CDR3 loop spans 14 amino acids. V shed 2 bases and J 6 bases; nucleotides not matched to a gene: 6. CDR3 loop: CASSYTFTGAEAFF. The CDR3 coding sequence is TGTGCCAGCAGTTACACCTTTACAGGGGCTGAAGCTTTCTTT.

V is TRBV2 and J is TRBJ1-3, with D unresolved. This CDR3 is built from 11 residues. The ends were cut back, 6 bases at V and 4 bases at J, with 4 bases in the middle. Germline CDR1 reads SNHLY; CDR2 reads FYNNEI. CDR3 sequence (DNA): TGTGCCAGCAGCGCAGGAAACACCATATATTTT. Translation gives CASSAGNTIYF.

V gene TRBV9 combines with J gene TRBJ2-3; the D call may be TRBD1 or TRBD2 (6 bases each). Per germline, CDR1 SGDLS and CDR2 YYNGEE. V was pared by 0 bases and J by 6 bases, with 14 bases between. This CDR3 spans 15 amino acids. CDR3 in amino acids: CASSVAGRGPDTQYF. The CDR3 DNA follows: TGTGCCAGCAGCGTAGCGGGACGGGGGCCCGATACGCAGTATTTT.